Presented here are 20 T cell receptor beta chains from one specimen sequenced in a study of blood T cell repertoires in COVID-19. Profiled with immunoSEQ multiplex PCR; TCRdb holds only in-frame clones, not every one. The sample records 240,000 or so clones, roughly 89% being singletons. Material: PBMCs or T cells enriched from blood (not recorded which). The receptors shown here come from a man aged 35-49 years who had recovered from COVID-19.

The rearrangement uses TRBV28 and TRBJ1-5; D is unclear. V lost 1 base and J 0 bases, leaving 7 bases between the germline ends. The germline V gene encodes CDR1 MDHEN and CDR2 SYDVKM. The CDR3 loop spans 15 amino acids. CDR3 DNA: TGTGCCAGCAGTTTATCTCCAGGTAGCAATCAGCCCCAGCATTTT. Amino acids: CASSLSPGSNQPQHF.

This rearrangement joins TRBV5-1 to TRBJ2-7, with TRBD1 matching 9 bases. Germline-derived CDR1 and CDR2 are SGHRS and YFSETQ. Trimming at V came to 4 bases and at J to 3 bases, leaving 8 bases not matched to a gene. There are 15 residues in the CDR3. The chain's CDR3 is CASSGLQGAVYEQYF. The CDR3 coding sequence is TGCGCCAGCAGCGGATTACAGGGGGCCGTCTACGAGCAGTACTTC.

Note on this clone: This CDR3 is also generated by other DNA sequences in the sample. V is TRBV20-1 and J is TRBJ2-1; D unclear. V was trimmed by 4 bases and J by 4 bases, leaving 5 bases between them. The germline CDR1 and CDR2 sequences are DFQATT and SNEGSKA (reference sequence). The length of the CDR3 is 11 residues. CDR3 protein: CSATPYNEQFF. The CDR3 coding sequence is TGCAGTGCTACCCCATACAATGAGCAGTTCTTC.

The CDR3: CASSGGDTSYNSPLHF. The CDR3 DNA reads as TGTGCCAGCAGCGGGGGGGACACGTCCTATAATTCACCCCTCCACTTT. The J gene is TRBJ1-6, the V gene TRBV11-3, with D tentatively TRBD1 (6 bases). The CDR3 totals 16 residues. V was trimmed by 5 bases and J by 1 base, leaving 12 bases between them. Per the germline V gene, CDR1 is SGHNT and CDR2 is YENEEA. The full variable domain, completed using reference TRBV11-3 and TRBJ1-6, is EAGVVQSPRYKIIEKKQPVAFWCNPISGHNTLYWYLQNLGQGPELLIRYENEEAVDDSQLPKDRFSAERLKGVDSTLKIQPAELGDSAVYLCASSGGDTSYNSPLHFGNGTRLTVT.

The table lists this clone with a few counts. Other DNA sequences in the sample encode the same CDR3. For the CDR3, the DNA is TGTGCCAGCAGTCGTTTAGCGGGGCCGAACACCGGGGAGCTGTTTTTT. Its protein product is CASSRLAGPNTGELFF. This chain uses TRBV7-8 with TRBJ2-2, with 8 nucleotides matching TRBD2. In germline, CDR1 is SGHVS, CDR2 FQNEAQ. The junction had 6 bases not matched to a gene; V was cut back by 6 bases and J by 0 bases. The CDR3 sequence is 16 residues long.

The V and J genes are TRBV9 and TRBJ1-4, with 9 positions matching TRBD1. This CDR3 contains 14 residues. The germline CDR1 and CDR2 sequences are SGDLS and YYNGEE. The trim removed 4 bases at V and 7 bases at J, leaving 5 bases unmatched. Here the CDR3 reads CASSSRDRAEKLFF. The CDR3 nucleotides are TGTGCCAGCAGCTCCCGGGACAGGGCTGAAAAACTGTTTTTT.

The V gene is TRBV27, the J gene TRBJ2-1; 7 bases are a match to TRBD2. The CDR3 is made up of 17 amino acids. V dropped 0 bases and J dropped 2; count of bases not matched to a gene: 7. The germline CDR1 and CDR2 sequences are MNHEY and SMNVEV (reference sequence). The CDR3 nucleotides read TGTGCCAGCAGTTTATCCGCTTGGCGGGAGACCTACAATGAGCAGTTCTTC. Amino acid sequence: CASSLSAWRETYNEQFF.

V and J are TRBV6-1 and TRBJ1-1, with D possibly matching TRBD1 (6 bases). V was shortened by 2 bases and J by 8 bases, with 9 bases between the two germline ends. Germline loops: CDR1 MNHNS, CDR2 SASEGT. The CDR3 contains 12 residues. CDR3 sequence (DNA): TGTGCCAGCAGTGAATGGACAGAAGAAGCTTTCTTT. Its protein product is CASSEWTEEAFF.

The rearrangement joins TRBV7-3 to TRBJ2-1, with 7 bases matching TRBD2. From germline, CDR1 is SGHTA and CDR2 FQGTGA. The CDR3 covers 15 residues. V lost 4 bases, J lost 5 bases, and 8 bases stayed unmatched. CDR3 bases: TGTGCCAGCAGCTCCCGGCGGGGGATGAACAATGAGCAGTTCTTC. This translates into CASSSRRGMNNEQFF.

The V gene is TRBV5-1, the J gene TRBJ2-7; D perhaps matches TRBD1 (7 bases). Germline values: CDR1 SGHRS, CDR2 YFSETQ. V lost 4 bases to trimming and J lost 6 bases, with 17 bases between them. This CDR3 contains 14 residues. The CDR3 sequence is CASSLAIQGTEQYF. The CDR3 bases are TGCGCCAGCAGCCTAGCGATACAGGGGACCGAGCAGTACTTC.

This sequence joins TRBV2 and TRBJ1-1; 7 positions agree with TRBD1. With V trimmed by 6 bases and J by 4 bases, 5 bases remained unmatched. Germline V gene data show CDR1 as SNHLY and CDR2 as FYNNEI. This CDR3 comprises 13 residues. CDR3: CASRDRETTEAFF. The CDR3, as DNA: TGTGCCAGCAGAGACAGGGAGACCACTGAAGCTTTCTTT.

CDR3 in amino acids: CASSPRLPPGSYNEQFF. CDR3 bases: TGCGCCAGCAGTCCCCGGTTGCCGCCAGGCTCCTACAATGAGCAGTTCTTC. This chain connects TRBV5-1 to TRBJ2-1; D remains unclear. V was shortened by 5 bases and J by 0 bases, with 18 bases between the two germline ends. Looked up from germline, CDR1 is SGHRS and CDR2 is YFSETQ. The CDR3 contains 17 residues.

The genes are TRBV29-1 and TRBJ1-1, with 9 bases identical to TRBD1. The CDR3 spans 11 residues. J lost 5 bases, V lost 7 bases, and 2 bases had no gene match. From germline, CDR1 is SQVTM and CDR2 ANQGSEA. For the CDR3, the DNA is TGCAGCGCCGGACAGGGGACTGAAGCTTTCTTT. Residues: CSAGQGTEAFF.

This clone was counted a single time. The genes are TRBV19 and TRBJ1-1; a weak D match, TRBD1 (5 bases). CDR1 is LNHDA and CDR2 is SQIVND in the germline V gene (reference sequence). The length of the CDR3 is 15 residues. V shed 5 bases and J shed 4 bases, with 17 bases lying between them. The CDR3 region is CASSLRDRLGTEAFF. CDR3 nucleotide sequence: TGTGCCAGTAGTCTCCGCGACAGATTGGGCACTGAAGCTTTCTTT.

The chain is built from TRBV25-1 and TRBJ1-1; no clear D gene. Germline V gene sequence: CDR1 MGHDK, CDR2 SYGVNS. This CDR3 spans 15 amino acids. The germline V and J ends were trimmed by 1 base and 8 bases, with 17 bases remaining between them. The CDR3 DNA is TGTGCCAGCAGTGAATGGAGTAGTGGAGGGTCCGAAGCTTTCTTT. Translation: CASSEWSSGGSEAFF.

The rearrangement joins TRBV5-1 to TRBJ1-1; a weak D match, TRBD1 (5 bases). Per germline, CDR1 SGHRS and CDR2 YFSETQ. Trimming took off 5 bases at V and 3 bases at J, with 11 bases between the two ends. The CDR3 has 13 residues. The CDR3 nucleotides read TGCGCCAGCAGGCCGGGGGGATACACTGAAGCTTTCTTT. Protein sequence: CASRPGGYTEAFF.

This clone was detected once. One end of the junction is discordant with germline, which a read error may explain. This rearrangement joins TRBV7-7 to TRBJ2-7, with TRBD1 matching over 9 bases. Germline CDR1 SSHAT, CDR2 FNYEAQ (reference sequence). The CDR3 has 14 amino acids. This CDR3 is CASSHLGQGSEQYF. CDR3 DNA: TGTGCTAGCAGCCACTTGGGACAGGGTTCCGAGCAGTACTTC.

The V call is TRBV7-2, the J call TRBJ2-5, with 10 bases identical to TRBD2. The CDR3 runs 15 residues. The junction had 3 bases not matched to a gene; V was cut back by 0 bases and J by 5 bases. The germline gives CDR1 SGHTA, CDR2 FQGNSA. CDR3 sequence reads: CASSLASGGHETQYF. The CDR3 DNA sequence: TGTGCCAGCAGCTTAGCTAGCGGGGGGCACGAGACCCAGTACTTC.

The chain joins TRBV4-3 to TRBJ2-7, with 13 bases lining up with TRBD2. The CDR3 consists of 15 residues. From germline, CDR1 is LGHNA and CDR2 YSLEER. The V and J ends lost 4 bases and 3 bases, in that order; junction bases with no gene match: 3. The CDR3 nucleotides are TGCGCCAGCAGCCCTGGGACTAGCGGGATCTACGAGCAGTACTTC. This translates into CASSPGTSGIYEQYF.

The chain links TRBV3-1 (or the pseudogene TRBV3-2) to TRBJ2-7, with 8 bases fitting TRBD2. J was trimmed by 6 bases and V by 1 base; bases with no gene match: 8. Germline values: CDR1 LGHDT, CDR2 YNNKEL (reference sequence). The CDR3 loop spans 15 amino acids. CDR3 sequence reads: CASSQASGGWFEQYF. Written as DNA, the CDR3 is TGTGCCAGCAGCCAAGCGAGCGGGGGTTGGTTCGAGCAGTACTTC.